The TCR beta chain under discussion was sequenced for a study of blood T cell repertoires in COVID-19. About the research overall: Whether acute or convalescent, the COVID-19 samples came from the United States, Italy and Spain. PBMCs, B-cell-depleted T cells, or T cells were the source of the cDNA or gDNA that made up the material.

TCRdb keeps only in-frame clones here, not all; method: immunoSEQ multiplex PCR. The sample consists of approximately 75,000 clones, roughly four fifths of them appearing once. The length of the CDR3 is 14 residues. V was clipped by 0 bases and J by 4 bases, with 12 bases between them. Germline CDR1 is GTSNPN and CDR2 is SVGIG (reference sequence). The V and J genes are TRBV30 and TRBJ1-1, with D perhaps matching TRBD1 (5 bases). This TCR was recovered from an elderly woman with acute or convalescent COVID-19. Material for sequencing was peripheral blood. The CDR3 nucleotides read TGTGCCTGGAGTGTTCTGGGTAGGGGCACTGAAGCTTTCTTT. Translating it yields CAWSVLGRGTEAFF.